Below, 6 T cell receptor beta chains from the same sample are listed, as sequenced in a study of regulatory T cells in long-lasting Graves disease. Library construction for TCR beta used iRepertoire HTBI primers and Arm-PCR of CDR3 regions. TCRdb itself ran the multiplex PCR reads through MiXCR, one entry per CDR3 protein. The sample yields about 470,000 distinct CDR3 sequences, less than 25% seen once. The sample's time point: persistent/refractory GD, antithyroid drugs over 5 years with positive TRAb. Researchers made the TCR library from RNA that was extracted from PBMCs. The specimen comprised peripheral blood mononuclear cells (PBMCs), sampled when the disease was refractory, from a patient treated with antithyroid drugs. All receptors derive from a female donor with Graves disease.

This clonotype came up a few times. The CDR3 DNA reads as TGTGCCAGCAGTTTCCCAACTAGCGGCTACACAGATACGCAGTATTTT. Amino acid sequence: CASSFPTSGYTDTQYF. The rearrangement uses TRBV28 and TRBJ2-3, with 8 nucleotides matching TRBD2. Losses at the gene ends were 3 bases for V and 2 bases for J; bases not matched to a gene: 7. CDR3 size: 16 residues. Looked up from germline, CDR1 is MDHEN and CDR2 is SYDVKM.

This clonotype has a handful of counts. V is TRBV6-2 or TRBV6-3 and J is TRBJ2-7, with TRBD1 identical over 7 bases. The CDR3 is 13 residues long. Germline V lookup: CDR1 MNHEY, CDR2 SVGEGT. The ends lost 6 bases at V and 7 bases at J; junction bases unmatched: 9. In nucleotides, the CDR3 is TGTGCCAGCAGGGAGACAGGGTATGGGGAGCAGTACTTC. Translation gives CASRETGYGEQYF.

The chain has TRBV9 and TRBJ1-6; no definite D call. The V and J ends lost 2 bases and 8 bases respectively, with 11 bases between them. CDR1 and CDR2 from the germline V gene are SGDLS and YYNGEE. This CDR3 spans 14 amino acids. This chain's CDR3 is CASSVGEWDSPLHF. DNA of the CDR3: TGTGCCAGCAGCGTGGGTGAGTGGGATTCACCCCTCCACTTT.

Remarks on this clonotype: A much larger clonotype is one base distant, so this may be a read error. The chain combines TRBV20-1 with TRBJ2-5; 8 nucleotides agree with TRBD2. The CDR3 is 13 amino acids. Per the germline V gene, CDR1 is DFQATT and CDR2 is SNEGSKA (reference sequence). For the CDR3, the DNA is TGCAGTGCTAGAGAGGGGGGACTAGTGGGAGGGCACTTC. This translates into CSAREGGLVGGHF.

This clonotype was seen repeatedly, ten times or more. This CDR3 is CSARPTGFYGYTF. CDR3 in DNA: TGCAGTGCTAGACCCACGGGTTTCTATGGCTACACCTTC. The chain employs TRBV20-1 and TRBJ1-2; D is unresolved. The CDR3 extends over 13 amino acids. Per germline, CDR1 DFQATT and CDR2 SNEGSKA (reference sequence). V was clipped by 2 bases and J by 4 bases, with 11 bases between them.

This clonotype has more than one count but fewer than ten. The chain uses TRBV14 and TRBJ2-2; D gene uncertain. The CDR3 has 15 residues. Germline V lookup: CDR1 SGHDN, CDR2 FVKESK. V was clipped by 4 bases and J by 1 base, with 10 bases between them. The DNA of the CDR3 is TGTGCCAGCAGCCGATACCTACAGAACACCGGGGAGCTGTTTTTT. Translated, it gives CASSRYLQNTGELFF.